The present T cell receptor (beta chain) was sequenced within a study of cytotoxic CD8 clonotypes in ibrutinib-treated CLL. The overall study: Recorded responses included 24 partial and 2 complete; following median around 68 months, roughly 15 stayed remitted and some 12 progressed.

Data came from immunoSEQ multiplex PCR; TCRdb stores just in-frame clones and leaves some out. The sample lists about 330,000 clones, 67% occurring once. Note on this clone: The antigen is unknown.

Study outcomes and limitations: A rise in clonality was seen at ibrutinib response, and a fall back toward baseline was seen at progression.

CDR1 is SNHLY, CDR2 FYNNEI, per germline. The V end was cut by 7 bases, the J end by 3 bases, with 22 bases between. The CDR3 runs to 16 residues. This sample comprised PBMCs, obtained after 36 months of ibrutinib treatment. V gene TRBV2 combines with J gene TRBJ2-7, with D possibly matching TRBD1 (6 bases). The source of this sequence is a human donor with chronic lymphocytic leukemia. CDR3 region: CASIPMGAVGVYEQYF. CDR3 DNA sequence: TGTGCCAGCATCCCCATGGGGGCGGTCGGGGTCTACGAGCAGTACTTC.